This TCR beta chain comes out of a study of T cell responses to AZD1222 COVID-19 vaccine. Whole-study findings and limits: Just six people given AZD1222 tested seropositive at baseline. Every sample of the repertoires postdated the peak T cell response.

About this clone: Its specificity is unknown.

The CDR3 has 15 amino acids. V lost 5 bases to trimming and J lost 5 bases; unmatched junction nucleotides: 7. Germline V lookup: CDR1 SGHNT, CDR2 YENEEA. Sequencing was performed with immunoSEQ multiplex PCR; in TCRdb, only in-frame clones are kept and a portion is missing. The sample includes some 97,000 clones, 88% of them seen just once. The origin of this receptor is an adult in good health. The V and J genes are TRBV11-3 and TRBJ2-7; 12 nucleotides line up with TRBD2. Source: peripheral blood, taken on day 0 of AZD1222 vaccination. DNA of the CDR3: TGTGCCAGCAGCCGTAGACTAGCGGGAGCTGACGAGCAGTACTTC. It encodes CASSRRLAGADEQYF.